The next 12 T cell receptor beta chains were all read from a single sample in a study of technical replicates of blood from a handful of donors. Clones were sequenced by immunoSEQ multiplex PCR, and TCRdb holds only the in-frame ones, with some missing. The sample includes about 98,000 clones, 95% of them seen just once. The sequenced sample consisted of T cells isolated from PBMCs. The source of these receptors is a human donor in good health.

The genes are TRBV5-1 and TRBJ1-2, with TRBD1 matching 8 bases. The CDR3 is 15 amino acids. J was trimmed by 2 bases and V by 4 bases; bases with no gene match: 7. Germline V gene lookup returns CDR1 SGHRS and CDR2 YFSETQ. The CDR3 reads CASSPGQGRNYGYTF. The CDR3, as DNA: TGCGCCAGCAGCCCTGGACAGGGTAGGAACTATGGCTACACCTTC.

This clone was recorded only once. The V and J genes are TRBV28 and TRBJ2-6; D is ambiguous. With 2 bases removed from V and 0 bases from J, the gap between germline ends came to 8 bases. The CDR3 contains 16 residues. Germline V gene lookup returns CDR1 MDHEN and CDR2 SYDVKM. The CDR3 DNA sequence: TGTGCCAGCAGTTTAACCTCCAGCTCTGGGGCCAACGTCCTGACTTTC. Translated, it gives CASSLTSSSGANVLTF.

As to this clone: Other DNA sequences within the sample encode an identical CDR3. The chain recombines TRBV6-5 with TRBJ1-1; possibly TRBD1 for D (5 bases). The germline gives CDR1 MNHEY, CDR2 SVGAGI. V lost 0 bases and J lost 5, with 7 bases in between. The length of the CDR3 is 13 residues. The DNA for the CDR3 is TGTGCCAGCAGTTACTCCCGGGGGACTGAAGCTTTCTTT. This gives the protein CASSYSRGTEAFF.

This chain connects TRBV29-1 to TRBJ2-3, with D possibly matching TRBD2 (6 bases). V was pared by 3 bases and J by 0 bases, with 10 bases between. Germline CDR1 SQVTM, CDR2 ANQGSEA. The CDR3 extends over 14 amino acids. The CDR3 loop is CSVERGDSTDTQYF. The CDR3 DNA reads TGCAGCGTTGAGCGCGGGGACAGCACAGATACGCAGTATTTT.

The chain recombines TRBV7-9 with TRBJ2-1; 7 bases map to TRBD2. Germline trimming cut 6 bases from V and 8 bases from J; bases unmatched to any gene: 13. The CDR3 totals 15 residues. CDR1 is SEHNR and CDR2 is FQNEAQ in the germline V gene (reference sequence). CDR3 nucleotide sequence: TGTGCCAGCAGTTCCCAAAGGCTAGCGGTCCATGAGCAGTTCTTC. This encodes CASSSQRLAVHEQFF.

The V call is TRBV10-3, the J call TRBJ2-1, with 12 bases fitting TRBD2. Per the germline V gene, CDR1 is ENHRY and CDR2 is SYGVKD. J lost 12 bases, V lost 7 bases, and 10 bases had no gene match. This CDR3 is 14 amino acids long. CDR3 sequence (DNA): TGTGCCATCAAACGGACTAGCGGGACTGAAGGGCAGTTCTTC. Protein: CAIKRTSGTEGQFF.

This chain connects TRBV5-1 to TRBJ2-3; 8 nucleotides match TRBD1. The ends lost 4 bases at V and 5 bases at J; junction bases unmatched: 9. The CDR3 sequence is 15 residues long. CDR1 and CDR2 (germline): SGHRS, YFSETQ. CDR3 protein: CASSLGQGALDTQYF. The CDR3 bases are TGCGCCAGCAGCCTGGGGCAGGGGGCCTTAGATACGCAGTATTTT.

The chain has TRBV27 and TRBJ2-5, with TRBD1 matching over 9 bases. CDR3 length equals 15 residues. Germline values: CDR1 MNHEY, CDR2 SMNVEV (reference sequence). The J segment lost 5 bases and the V segment lost 1 base, leaving 5 bases of the junction unmatched. This chain's CDR3 is CASSLWGTGWETQYF. The CDR3, as DNA: TGTGCCAGCAGTTTATGGGGGACAGGGTGGGAGACCCAGTACTTC.

This chain links TRBV5-1 with TRBJ2-5; 12 bases are a match to TRBD2. CDR1 and CDR2 from the germline V gene are SGHRS and YFSETQ. There are 17 residues in the CDR3. Germline trimming cut 4 bases from V and 5 bases from J; bases unmatched to any gene: 12. The DNA for the CDR3 is TGCGCCAGCAGCCCTTCGGGACTAGCGGGTGTTCGGGAGACCCAGTACTTC. It encodes CASSPSGLAGVRETQYF.

The chain is built from TRBV19 and TRBJ2-3, with 8 bases fitting TRBD2. Germline V gene data show CDR1 as LNHDA and CDR2 as SQIVND (reference sequence). The CDR3 runs to 14 residues. Unmatched junction bases numbered 4, after V lost 5 bases and J lost 3 bases. CDR3 loop: CASSDRGGTDTQYF. CDR3 sequence (DNA): TGTGCCAGTAGTGACCGGGGGGGGACAGATACGCAGTATTTT.

This chain links TRBV30 with TRBJ2-5, with 9 bases aligning to TRBD2. Losses at the gene ends were 2 bases for V and 3 bases for J; bases not matched to a gene: 7. Per germline, CDR1 GTSNPN and CDR2 SVGIG (reference sequence). CDR3 length equals 15 residues. In DNA form, the CDR3 reads TGTGCCTGGAGTACTGGACTAGCGTTAAAAGAGACCCAGTACTTC. Translating it yields CAWSTGLALKETQYF.

The chain joins TRBV2 to TRBJ2-5, with 9 bases identical to TRBD1. Germline values: CDR1 SNHLY, CDR2 FYNNEI. V lost 7 bases and J lost 5; bases outside the gene matches: 11. This CDR3 is 15 amino acids long. Here the CDR3 reads CASMGGTGHLETQYF. CDR3 sequence (DNA): TGTGCCAGCATGGGGGGGACAGGGCATCTCGAGACCCAGTACTTC.